The rows below give T cell receptor beta chains drawn from one sample of a study of identical twins. TCRdb reanalysed the 5' RACE reads using MiXCR and keeps one entry per CDR3 protein. Here the sample spans about 520,000 distinct CDR3 sequences, 22% being singletons. These records were also assigned to another study, of T cells expressing NK-cell markers.

The specimen sequenced was CD4+ T cells sorted from blood. These TCRs come from a woman aged 18 to 35 in good health. CDR3s include the opening cysteine and the closing phenylalanine or tryptophan. The order of the fields is CDR3 protein, CDR3 DNA, J gene, V gene, D gene, clone size. A D gene is named only where the DNA matches it firmly. Not every row has a clone size; where given, it reads once, few, many or a size class.

CSAINTGTGRADTQYF	TGCAGTGCTATCAACACCGGGACAGGGAGGGCAGATACGCAGTATTTT	TRBJ2-3	TRBV20-1	TRBD1	many
CASSQDHGEGRSYEQYF	TGCGCCAGCAGCCAAGATCACGGGGAAGGACGCAGTTACGAGCAGTACTTC	TRBJ2-7	TRBV4-3	NA	few
CASSQGDSRSPLHF	TGTGCCAGCAGCCAGGGGGACAGTAGGTCACCCCTCCACTTT	TRBJ1-6	TRBV7-2	TRBD1	NA
CASSKRGTDTQYF	TGTGCCAGCAGCAAGCGGGGCACAGATACGCAGTATTTT	TRBJ2-3	TRBV6-1	NA	NA
CSAVHRDTFFDGYTF	TGCAGTGCTGTTCACCGGGACACCTTCTTCGATGGCTACACCTTC	TRBJ1-2	TRBV20-1	NA	NA
CSATRPLSDTQYF	TGCAGTGCTACACGACCTCTCTCGGATACGCAGTATTTT	TRBJ2-3	TRBV20-1	NA	NA
CASSQVPHAQQYF	TGCGCCAGCAGCCAAGTTCCCCATGCCCAGCAGTACTTC	TRBJ2-7	TRBV4-3	NA	NA
CSAMGTSRGGYEQYF	TGCAGTGCTATGGGGACTAGCCGGGGGGGCTACGAGCAGTACTTC	TRBJ2-7	TRBV20-1	TRBD2	few
CASSQYGDQETQYF	TGCGCCAGCAGCCAATACGGGGATCAAGAGACCCAGTACTTC	TRBJ2-5	TRBV4-1	NA	NA
CSAQDRDRGINEQFF	TGCAGTGCCCAAGACCGGGACAGAGGGATCAATGAGCAGTTCTTC	TRBJ2-1	TRBV20-1	TRBD1	NA
CASSPRRGLLQPQHF	TGTGCCAGCAGTCCCCGAAGGGGATTGCTTCAGCCCCAGCATTTT	TRBJ1-5	TRBV6-1	NA	NA
CASGLGLLNTEAFF	TGTGCTAGTGGTTTGGGACTTCTAAACACTGAAGCTTTCTTT	TRBJ1-1	TRBV12-5	NA	NA
CASSQGQGAGGANVLTF	TGCGCCAGCAGCCAAGGACAGGGGGCAGGTGGGGCCAACGTCCTGACTTTC	TRBJ2-6	TRBV4-3	TRBD1	NA
CASSPRTLLYNEQFF	TGTGCCAGCAGCCCCCGGACCCTTCTCTACAATGAGCAGTTCTTC	TRBJ2-1	TRBV7-2	NA	few
CASSLDPRYYEQYF	TGTGCCAGCAGCTTAGATCCCCGCTACTACGAGCAGTACTTC	TRBJ2-7	TRBV7-9	NA	NA
CASSARTGGQPQHF	TGTGCCAGCAGCGCCCGGACAGGAGGACAGCCCCAGCATTTT	TRBJ1-5	TRBV7-2	TRBD1	NA
CASSSRAGVDTQYF	TGTGCCAGCAGTTCACGCGCGGGAGTGGATACGCAGTATTTT	TRBJ2-3	TRBV27	TRBD2	NA
CASSPTRISGNTIYF	TGTGCCAGCAGCCCAACCCGGATCTCTGGAAACACCATATATTTT	TRBJ1-3	TRBV7-2	NA	few
CASEGQQETQYF	TGTGCCAGCGAGGGGCAGCAAGAGACCCAGTACTTC	TRBJ2-5	TRBV3-1	NA	NA
CASSLEAPWYKETQYF	TGTGCCAGCAGCTTAGAGGCCCCCTGGTATAAGGAGACCCAGTACTTC	TRBJ2-5	TRBV7-2	NA	few
CASSEMVVYNEQFF	TGTGCCAGCAGTGAAATGGTCGTCTACAATGAGCAGTTCTTC	TRBJ2-1	TRBV2	NA	few
CASSVGGRPGTEAFF	TGTGCCAGCAGCGTAGGGGGCAGGCCAGGCACTGAAGCTTTCTTT	TRBJ1-1	TRBV9	NA	NA
CASSSGLAGAGKNIQYF	TGCGCCAGCAGCTCGGGACTAGCGGGAGCAGGCAAAAACATTCAGTACTTC	TRBJ2-4	TRBV5-1	TRBD2	few
CAISESVTRDTEQFF	TGTGCCATCAGTGAGTCGGTGACTAGAGACACTGAGCAGTTCTTC	TRBJ2-1	TRBV10-3	NA	few
CASSGHYGYTF	TGTGCCAGCTCAGGCCACTATGGCTACACCTTC	TRBJ1-2	TRBV18	NA	NA
CASSEETPRGEQYF	TGTGCCAGCAGCGAGGAGACACCGCGCGGGGAGCAGTACTTC	TRBJ2-7	TRBV11-2	NA	NA
CASSPFGTGNQPQHF	TGTGCCAGCAGCCCATTCGGGACAGGCAATCAGCCCCAGCATTTT	TRBJ1-5	TRBV7-3	TRBD1	NA
CASSPTGGEAGTQYF	TGTGCCAGCAGCCCAACAGGGGGCGAGGCGGGAACCCAGTACTTC	TRBJ2-5	TRBV5-4	TRBD1	NA
CASSSGTGGQETQYF	TGCGCCAGCAGCTCTGGGACAGGGGGCCAAGAGACCCAGTACTTC	TRBJ2-5	TRBV5-1	TRBD1	few
CASSPLAGKTYEQYF	TGTGCCAGCAGCCCACTAGCGGGGAAAACCTACGAGCAGTACTTC	TRBJ2-7	TRBV12-3/TRBV12-4	TRBD2	few
CASSGGVRETENTGELFF	TGTGCCAGCAGTGGTGGGGTCAGGGAAACGGAGAACACCGGGGAGCTGTTTTTT	TRBJ2-2	TRBV25-1	NA	once
CASSPRLARAKNIQYF	TGTGCCAGCAGCCCTCGACTAGCGAGAGCCAAAAACATTCAGTACTTC	TRBJ2-4	TRBV9	TRBD2	many
CASRKTSEESGQYF	TGCGCCAGCAGGAAGACTAGTGAGGAGTCCGGGCAGTATTTT	TRBJ2-3	TRBV5-1	NA	few
CSARWTSGRNEQFF	TGCAGTGCTAGATGGACTAGCGGGAGAAATGAGCAGTTCTTC	TRBJ2-1	TRBV20-1	TRBD2	many
CASSISQGAHGYTF	TGTGCCAGCAGCATATCCCAGGGGGCCCATGGCTACACCTTC	TRBJ1-2	TRBV12-3/TRBV12-4	TRBD1	many
CASSASTGRNQPQHF	TGCGCCAGCAGCGCCTCGACAGGGCGCAATCAGCCCCAGCATTTT	TRBJ1-5	TRBV5-1	TRBD1	NA
CASSYGTGGNEKLFF	TGTGCCAGCAGTTACGGGACGGGAGGTAATGAAAAACTGTTTTTT	TRBJ1-4	TRBV6-5	NA	few
CSAREGASYTF	TGCAGTGCTAGGGAGGGAGCCAGCTACACCTTC	TRBJ1-2	TRBV20-1	NA	NA
CSARFSGQFF	TGCAGTGCTAGATTTTCCGGTCAGTTCTTC	TRBJ2-1	TRBV20-1	NA	NA
CASSVAPDRVWGDTQYF	TGTGCCAGCAGCGTAGCCCCGGACAGGGTGTGGGGAGATACGCAGTATTTT	TRBJ2-3	TRBV9	TRBD1	few
CSARDPGKGLNEQFF	TGCAGTGCTAGAGATCCGGGGAAAGGGCTCAATGAGCAGTTCTTC	TRBJ2-1	TRBV20-1	NA	NA
CSSTRTRHTDTQYF	TGCTCGTCGACGCGTACCCGTCACACAGATACGCAGTATTTT	TRBJ2-3	TRBV20-1	NA	few
CSARDSLAGFNEQFF	TGCAGTGCTAGAGATAGTCTAGCGGGGTTCAATGAGCAGTTCTTC	TRBJ2-1	TRBV20-1	TRBD2	NA
CASSRVGAGTDTQYF	TGCGCCAGCAGCCGAGTGGGAGCAGGCACAGATACGCAGTATTTT	TRBJ2-3	TRBV5-1	NA	few
CASSRQTGPYEQYF	TGTGCCAGCAGCCGACAAACAGGGCCCTACGAGCAGTACTTC	TRBJ2-7	TRBV12-3/TRBV12-4	NA	few
CASSAIAGQQFF	TGTGCCAGCAGCGCTATAGCGGGACAGCAGTTCTTC	TRBJ2-1	TRBV9	TRBD2	NA
CASSVPGGRRETQYF	TGTGCCAGCAGCGTACCAGGGGGCCGGAGAGAGACCCAGTACTTC	TRBJ2-5	TRBV9	TRBD1	NA